The subject of this entry is one T cell receptor (beta chain). Its antigen is as yet unknown. V lost 6 bases, J lost 6 bases, and 9 bases lay in between. CDR3 length equals 11 residues. CDR1 is MDHEN, CDR2 SYDVKM, per germline. The data stem from a study of blood T cells in healthy people across ages. General study points: Estimated diversity, derived from one million T cells, was regarded as an underestimate.

For the second PCR, which ran for roughly 6 to 12 cycles, a sample-barcoded 5' primer and a J-beta primer mix were used. TCRdb re-called the 5' RACE reads through MiXCR, storing one row per CDR3 protein. The sample contains about 900,000 distinct CDR3 sequences, around two thirds of which appear only once. The TCR sequence derives from a man aged 30 to 45 in good health. Sequencing was done on a sample of blood. The chain joins TRBV28 to TRBJ2-7; unclear D gene. The CDR3 DNA is TGTGCCAGCAGCGACCCCCGCGAGCAGTACTTC. Residues: CASSDPREQYF.